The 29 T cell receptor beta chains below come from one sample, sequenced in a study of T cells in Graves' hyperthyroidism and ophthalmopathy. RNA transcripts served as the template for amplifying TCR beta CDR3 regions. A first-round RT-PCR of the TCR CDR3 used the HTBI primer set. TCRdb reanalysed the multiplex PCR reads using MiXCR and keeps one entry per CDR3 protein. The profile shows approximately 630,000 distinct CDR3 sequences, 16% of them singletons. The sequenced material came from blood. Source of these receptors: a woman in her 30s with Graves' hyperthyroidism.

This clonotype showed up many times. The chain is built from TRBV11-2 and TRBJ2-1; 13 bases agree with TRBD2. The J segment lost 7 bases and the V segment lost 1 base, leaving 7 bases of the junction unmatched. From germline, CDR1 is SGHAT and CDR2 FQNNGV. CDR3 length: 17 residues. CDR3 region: CASSLGGLAGEGNEQFF. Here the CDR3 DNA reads TGTGCCAGCAGCTTAGGAGGACTAGCGGGAGAGGGGAATGAGCAGTTCTTC. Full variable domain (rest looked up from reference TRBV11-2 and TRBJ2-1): EAGVAQSPRYKIIEKRQSVAFWCNPISGHATLYWYQQILGQGPKLLIQFQNNGVVDDSQLPKDRFSAERLKGVDSTLKIQPAKLEDSAVYLCASSLGGLAGEGNEQFFGPGTRLTVL.

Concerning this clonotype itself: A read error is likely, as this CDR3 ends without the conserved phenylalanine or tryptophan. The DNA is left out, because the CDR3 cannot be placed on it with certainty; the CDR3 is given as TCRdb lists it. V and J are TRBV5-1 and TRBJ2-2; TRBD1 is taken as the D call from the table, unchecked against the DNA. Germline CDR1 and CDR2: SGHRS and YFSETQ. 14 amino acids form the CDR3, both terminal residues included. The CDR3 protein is CASSTGQYTGEVFL.

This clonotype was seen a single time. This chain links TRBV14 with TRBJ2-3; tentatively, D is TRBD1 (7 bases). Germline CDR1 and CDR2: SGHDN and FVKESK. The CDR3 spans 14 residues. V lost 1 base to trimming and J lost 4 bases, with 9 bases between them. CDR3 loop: CASSQARGADTQYF. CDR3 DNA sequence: TGTGCCAGCAGCCAAGCCAGGGGGGCAGATACGCAGTATTTT.

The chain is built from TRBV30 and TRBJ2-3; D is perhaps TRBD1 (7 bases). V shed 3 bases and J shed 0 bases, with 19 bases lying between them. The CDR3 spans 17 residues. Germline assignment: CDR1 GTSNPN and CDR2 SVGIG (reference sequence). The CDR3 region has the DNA TGTGCCTGGAGGGGTGCTAAACAGGGGACTAGCACAGATACGCAGTATTTT. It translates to CAWRGAKQGTSTDTQYF.

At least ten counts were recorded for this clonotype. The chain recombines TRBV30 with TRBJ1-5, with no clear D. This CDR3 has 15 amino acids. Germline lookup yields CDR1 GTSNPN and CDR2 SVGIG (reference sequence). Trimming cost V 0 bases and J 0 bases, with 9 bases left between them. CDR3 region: CAWSVGDYSNQPQHF. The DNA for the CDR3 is TGTGCCTGGAGTGTCGGTGACTATAGCAATCAGCCCCAGCATTTT. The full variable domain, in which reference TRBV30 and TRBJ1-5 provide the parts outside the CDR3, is SQTIHQWPATLVQPVGSPLSLECTVEGTSNPNLYWYRQAAGRGLQLLFYSVGIGQISSEVPQNLSASRPQDRQFILSSKKLLLSDSGFYLCAWSVGDYSNQPQHFGDGTRLSIL.

The CDR3 is CASSLNVAGGPGELFF. The CDR3 DNA sequence: TGTGCCAGCAGCCTAAATGTAGCGGGAGGACCCGGGGAGCTGTTTTTT. The chain is built from TRBV7-2 and TRBJ2-2; 10 nucleotides agree with TRBD2. J gave up 6 bases and V 5 bases, and 9 bases lay outside the gene matches. This CDR3 region has 16 residues. The germline V gene encodes CDR1 SGHTA and CDR2 FQGNSA.

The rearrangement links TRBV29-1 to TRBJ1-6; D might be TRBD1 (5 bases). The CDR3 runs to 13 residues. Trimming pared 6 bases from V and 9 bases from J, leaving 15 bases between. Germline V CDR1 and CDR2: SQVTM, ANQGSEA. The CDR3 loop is CSVGEQDGSPLHF. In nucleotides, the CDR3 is TGCAGCGTAGGCGAACAGGATGGTTCACCCCTCCACTTT.

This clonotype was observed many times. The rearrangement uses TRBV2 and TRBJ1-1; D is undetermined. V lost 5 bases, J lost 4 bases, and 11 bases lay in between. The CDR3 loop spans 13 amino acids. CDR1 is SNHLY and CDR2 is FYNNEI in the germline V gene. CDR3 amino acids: CASSQAWGTEAFF. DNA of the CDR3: TGTGCCAGCAGTCAGGCCTGGGGCACTGAAGCTTTCTTT.

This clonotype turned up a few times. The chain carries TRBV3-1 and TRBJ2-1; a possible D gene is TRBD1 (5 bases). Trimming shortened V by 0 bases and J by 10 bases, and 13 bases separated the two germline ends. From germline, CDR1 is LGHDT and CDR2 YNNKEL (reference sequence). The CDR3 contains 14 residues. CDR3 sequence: CASSQDLAGSEQFF. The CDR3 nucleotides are TGTGCCAGCAGCCAAGATCTTGCAGGGTCCGAGCAGTTCTTC.

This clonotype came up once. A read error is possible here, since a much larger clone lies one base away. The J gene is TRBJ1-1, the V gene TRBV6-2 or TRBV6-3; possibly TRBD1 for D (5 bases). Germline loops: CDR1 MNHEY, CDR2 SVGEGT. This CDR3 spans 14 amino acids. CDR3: CATSSGGPNTEAFF. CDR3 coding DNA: TGTGCCACCAGTTCCGGGGGACCGAACACTGAAGCTTTCTTT.

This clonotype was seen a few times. The CDR3 region is CASSKLGQRTNYGYTF. In DNA form, the CDR3 reads TGTGCCAGTAGCAAGCTCGGACAGCGGACTAACTATGGCTACACCTTC. The V call is TRBV19, the J call TRBJ1-2, with D maybe TRBD1 (6 bases). Germline-derived CDR1 and CDR2 are LNHDA and SQIVND (reference sequence). V was clipped by 6 bases and J by 0 bases, with 17 bases between them. The CDR3 length is 16 residues.

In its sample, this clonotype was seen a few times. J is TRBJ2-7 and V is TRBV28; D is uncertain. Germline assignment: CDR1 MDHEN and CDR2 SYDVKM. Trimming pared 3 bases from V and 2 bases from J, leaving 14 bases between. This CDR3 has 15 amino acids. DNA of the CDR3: TGTGCCAGCAGTTTTATGACAAGACTTACCTACGAGCAGTACTTC. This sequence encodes CASSFMTRLTYEQYF.

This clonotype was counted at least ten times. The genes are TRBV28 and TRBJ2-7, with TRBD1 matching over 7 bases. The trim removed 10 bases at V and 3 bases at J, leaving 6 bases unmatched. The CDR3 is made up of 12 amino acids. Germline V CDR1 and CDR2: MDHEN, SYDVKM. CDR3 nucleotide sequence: TGTGCCACTCGACAGGGCAACTACGAGCAGTACTTC. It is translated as CATRQGNYEQYF.

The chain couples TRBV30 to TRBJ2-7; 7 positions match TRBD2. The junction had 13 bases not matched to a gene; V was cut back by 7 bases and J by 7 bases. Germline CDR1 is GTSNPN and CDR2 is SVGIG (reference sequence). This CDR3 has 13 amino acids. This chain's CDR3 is CASAGLTPREQYF. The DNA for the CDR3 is TGTGCCTCGGCGGGACTAACTCCTAGGGAGCAGTACTTC.

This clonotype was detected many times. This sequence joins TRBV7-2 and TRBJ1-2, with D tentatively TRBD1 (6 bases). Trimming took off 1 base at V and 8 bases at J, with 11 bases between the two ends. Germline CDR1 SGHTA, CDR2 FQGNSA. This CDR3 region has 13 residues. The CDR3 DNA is TGTGCCAGCAGCTTAGACAGGGTCCGAGGCTACACCTTC. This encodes CASSLDRVRGYTF.

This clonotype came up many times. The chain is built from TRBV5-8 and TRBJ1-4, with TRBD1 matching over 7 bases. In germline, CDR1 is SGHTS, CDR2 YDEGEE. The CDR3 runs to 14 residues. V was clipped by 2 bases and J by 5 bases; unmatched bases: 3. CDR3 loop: CASSLGGSNEKLFF. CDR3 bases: TGTGCCAGCAGCTTAGGGGGCAGCAATGAAAAACTGTTTTTT. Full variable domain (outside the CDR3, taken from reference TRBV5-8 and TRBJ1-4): EAGVTQSPTHLIKTRGQQATLRCSPISGHTSVYWYQQALGLGLQFLLWYDEGEERNRGNFPPRFSGRQFPNYSSELNVNALELEDSALYLCASSLGGSNEKLFFGSGTQLSVL.

CDR3 DNA sequence: TGCGCCAGCAGCCCATCAATCCAGGGACCCTATGGCTACACCTTC. It translates to CASSPSIQGPYGYTF. The chain has TRBV4-1 and TRBJ1-2, with D tentatively TRBD1 (5 bases). Germline-derived CDR1 and CDR2 are MGHRA and YSYEKL. The CDR3 spans 15 residues. Trimming took off 4 bases at V and 4 bases at J, with 16 bases between the two ends.

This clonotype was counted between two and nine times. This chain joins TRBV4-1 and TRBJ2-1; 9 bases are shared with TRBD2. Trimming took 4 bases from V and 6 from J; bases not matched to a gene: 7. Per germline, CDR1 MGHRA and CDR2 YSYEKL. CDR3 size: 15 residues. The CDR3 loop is CASSPRTSAFNEQFF. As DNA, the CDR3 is TGCGCCAGCAGCCCAAGGACTAGCGCATTCAATGAGCAGTTCTTC.

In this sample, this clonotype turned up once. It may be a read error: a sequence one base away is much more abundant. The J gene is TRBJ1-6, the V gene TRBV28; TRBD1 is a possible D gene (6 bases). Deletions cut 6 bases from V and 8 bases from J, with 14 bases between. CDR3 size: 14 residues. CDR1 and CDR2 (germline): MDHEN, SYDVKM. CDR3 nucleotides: TGTGCCAGCAGCGCAGGGGCCAGGGATTCACCCCTCCACTTT. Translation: CASSAGARDSPLHF.

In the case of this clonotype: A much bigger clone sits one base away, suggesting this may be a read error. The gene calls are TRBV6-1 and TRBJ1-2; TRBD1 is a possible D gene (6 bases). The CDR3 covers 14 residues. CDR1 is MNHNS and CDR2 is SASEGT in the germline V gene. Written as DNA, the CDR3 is TGTGCCAGCAGTGAGGGTAGGGGGAACTATGGCTACGCCTTC. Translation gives CASSEGRGNYGYAF.

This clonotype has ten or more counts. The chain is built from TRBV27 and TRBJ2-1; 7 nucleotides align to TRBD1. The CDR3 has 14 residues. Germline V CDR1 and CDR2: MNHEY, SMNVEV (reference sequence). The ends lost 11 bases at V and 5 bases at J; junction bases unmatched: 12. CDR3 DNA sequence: TGTGCCGCCAGGGGGACAAAGGGGCACAATGAGCAGTTCTTC. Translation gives CAARGTKGHNEQFF.

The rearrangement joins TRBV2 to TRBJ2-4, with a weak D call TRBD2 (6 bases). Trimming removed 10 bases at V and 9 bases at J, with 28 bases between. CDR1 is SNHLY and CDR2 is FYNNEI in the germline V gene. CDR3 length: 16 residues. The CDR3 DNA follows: TGTGCCACCTCCCAGGCTAGCTTGCTGGGGGGTAGCATTCAGTACTTC. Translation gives CATSQASLLGGSIQYF.

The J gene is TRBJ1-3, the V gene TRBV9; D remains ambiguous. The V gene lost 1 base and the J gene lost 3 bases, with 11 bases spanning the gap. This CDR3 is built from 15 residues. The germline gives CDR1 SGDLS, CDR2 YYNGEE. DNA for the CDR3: TGTGCCAGCAGCGTAAGCTCGGGGTTTGGAAACACCATATATTTT. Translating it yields CASSVSSGFGNTIYF.

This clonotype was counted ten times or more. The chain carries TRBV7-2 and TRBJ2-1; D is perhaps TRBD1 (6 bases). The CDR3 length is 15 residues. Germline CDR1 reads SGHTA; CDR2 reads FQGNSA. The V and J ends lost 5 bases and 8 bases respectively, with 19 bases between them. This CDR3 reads CASSPNRRGADEQFF. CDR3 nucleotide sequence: TGTGCCAGCAGCCCAAATCGCAGGGGTGCGGATGAGCAGTTCTTC. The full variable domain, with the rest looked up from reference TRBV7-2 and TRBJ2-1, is GAGVSQSPSNKVTEKGKDVELRCDPISGHTALYWYRQSLGQGLEFLIYFQGNSAPDKSGLPSDRFSAERTGGSVSTLTIQRTQQEDSAVYLCASSPNRRGADEQFFGPGTRLTVL.

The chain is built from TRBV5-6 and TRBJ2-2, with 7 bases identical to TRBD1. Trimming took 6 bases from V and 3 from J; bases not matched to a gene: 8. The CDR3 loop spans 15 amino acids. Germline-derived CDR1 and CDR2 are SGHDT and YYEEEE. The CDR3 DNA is TGTGCCAGCACCCCCTCCGACAGGGACACCGGGGAGCTGTTTTTT. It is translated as CASTPSDRDTGELFF.

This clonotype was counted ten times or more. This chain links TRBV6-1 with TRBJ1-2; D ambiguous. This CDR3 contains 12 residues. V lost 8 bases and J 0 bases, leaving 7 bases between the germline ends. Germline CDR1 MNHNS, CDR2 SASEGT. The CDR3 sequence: CASGVTNYGYTF. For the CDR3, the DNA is TGTGCCAGCGGGGTGACTAACTATGGCTACACCTTC.

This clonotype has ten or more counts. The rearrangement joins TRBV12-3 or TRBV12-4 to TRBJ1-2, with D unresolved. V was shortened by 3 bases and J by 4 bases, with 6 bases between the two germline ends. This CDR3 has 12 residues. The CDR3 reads CASSLAPYGYTF. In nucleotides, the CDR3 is TGTGCCAGCAGTTTGGCACCCTATGGCTACACCTTC.

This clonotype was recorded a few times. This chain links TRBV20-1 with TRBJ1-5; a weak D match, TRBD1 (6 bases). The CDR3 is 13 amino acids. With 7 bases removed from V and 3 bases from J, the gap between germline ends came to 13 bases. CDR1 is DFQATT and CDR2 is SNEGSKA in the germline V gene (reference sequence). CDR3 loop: CSVSGGLNQPQHF. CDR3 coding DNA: TGCAGTGTCTCGGGGGGGCTCAATCAGCCCCAGCATTTT.

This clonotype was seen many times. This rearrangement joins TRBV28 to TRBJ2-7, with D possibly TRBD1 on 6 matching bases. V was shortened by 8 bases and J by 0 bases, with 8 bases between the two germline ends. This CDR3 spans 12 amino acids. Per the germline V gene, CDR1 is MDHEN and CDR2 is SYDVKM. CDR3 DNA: TGTGCCAGCCGGGACACCTCCTACGAGCAGTACTTC. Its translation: CASRDTSYEQYF.